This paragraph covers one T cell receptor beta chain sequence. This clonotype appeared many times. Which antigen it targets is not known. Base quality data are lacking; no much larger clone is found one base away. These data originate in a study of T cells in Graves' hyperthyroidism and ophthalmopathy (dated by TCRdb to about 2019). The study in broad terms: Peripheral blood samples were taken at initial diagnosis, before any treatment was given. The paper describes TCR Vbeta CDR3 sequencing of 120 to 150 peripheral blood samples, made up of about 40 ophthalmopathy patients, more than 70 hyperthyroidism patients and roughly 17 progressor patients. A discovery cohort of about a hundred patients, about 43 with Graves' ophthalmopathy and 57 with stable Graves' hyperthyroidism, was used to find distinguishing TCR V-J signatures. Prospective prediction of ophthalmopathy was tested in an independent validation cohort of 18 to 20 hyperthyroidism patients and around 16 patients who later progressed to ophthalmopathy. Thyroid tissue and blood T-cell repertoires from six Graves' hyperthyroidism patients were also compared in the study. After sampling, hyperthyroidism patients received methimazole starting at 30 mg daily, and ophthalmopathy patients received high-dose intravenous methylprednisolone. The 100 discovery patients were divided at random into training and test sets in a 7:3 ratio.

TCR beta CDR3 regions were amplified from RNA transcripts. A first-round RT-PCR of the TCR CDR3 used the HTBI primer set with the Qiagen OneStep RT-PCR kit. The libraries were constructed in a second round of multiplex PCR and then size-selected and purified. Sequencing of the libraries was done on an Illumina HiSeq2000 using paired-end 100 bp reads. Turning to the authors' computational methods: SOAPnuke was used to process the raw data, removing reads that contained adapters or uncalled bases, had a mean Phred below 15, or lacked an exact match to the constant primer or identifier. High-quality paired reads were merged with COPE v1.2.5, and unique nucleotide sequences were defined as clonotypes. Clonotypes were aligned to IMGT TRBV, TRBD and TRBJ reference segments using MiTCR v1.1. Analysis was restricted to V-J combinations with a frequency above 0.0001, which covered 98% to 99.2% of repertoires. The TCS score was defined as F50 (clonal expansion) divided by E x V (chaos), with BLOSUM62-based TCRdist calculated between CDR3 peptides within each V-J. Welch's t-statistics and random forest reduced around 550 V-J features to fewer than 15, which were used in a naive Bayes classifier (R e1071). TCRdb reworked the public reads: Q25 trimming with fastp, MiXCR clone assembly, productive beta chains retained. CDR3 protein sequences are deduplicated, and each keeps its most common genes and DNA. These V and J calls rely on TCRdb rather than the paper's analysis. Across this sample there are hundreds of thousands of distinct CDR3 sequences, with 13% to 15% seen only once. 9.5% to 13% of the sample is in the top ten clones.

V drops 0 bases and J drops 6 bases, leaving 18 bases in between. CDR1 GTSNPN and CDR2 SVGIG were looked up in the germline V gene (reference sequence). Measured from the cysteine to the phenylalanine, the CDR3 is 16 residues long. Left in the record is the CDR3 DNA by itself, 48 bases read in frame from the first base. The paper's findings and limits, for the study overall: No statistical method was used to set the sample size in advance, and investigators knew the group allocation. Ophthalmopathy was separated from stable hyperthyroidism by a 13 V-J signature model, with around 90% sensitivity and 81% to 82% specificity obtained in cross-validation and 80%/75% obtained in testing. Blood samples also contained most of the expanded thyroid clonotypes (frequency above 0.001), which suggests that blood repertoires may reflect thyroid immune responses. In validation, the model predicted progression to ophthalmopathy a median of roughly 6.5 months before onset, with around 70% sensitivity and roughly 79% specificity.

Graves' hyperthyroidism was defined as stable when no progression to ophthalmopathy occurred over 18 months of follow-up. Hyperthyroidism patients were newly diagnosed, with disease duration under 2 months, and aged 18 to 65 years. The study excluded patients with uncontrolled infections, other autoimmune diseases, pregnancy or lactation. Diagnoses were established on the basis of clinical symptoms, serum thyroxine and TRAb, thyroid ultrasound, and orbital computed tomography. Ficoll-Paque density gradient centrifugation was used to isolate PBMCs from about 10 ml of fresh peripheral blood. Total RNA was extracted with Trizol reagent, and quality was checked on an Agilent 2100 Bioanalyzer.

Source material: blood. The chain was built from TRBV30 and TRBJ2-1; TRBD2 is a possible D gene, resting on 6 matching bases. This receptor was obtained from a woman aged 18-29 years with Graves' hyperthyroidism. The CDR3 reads CAWSVLGTPGSNEQFF. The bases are TGTGCCTGGAGTGTTCTGGGGACTCCTGGCAGCAATGAGCAGTTCTTC.